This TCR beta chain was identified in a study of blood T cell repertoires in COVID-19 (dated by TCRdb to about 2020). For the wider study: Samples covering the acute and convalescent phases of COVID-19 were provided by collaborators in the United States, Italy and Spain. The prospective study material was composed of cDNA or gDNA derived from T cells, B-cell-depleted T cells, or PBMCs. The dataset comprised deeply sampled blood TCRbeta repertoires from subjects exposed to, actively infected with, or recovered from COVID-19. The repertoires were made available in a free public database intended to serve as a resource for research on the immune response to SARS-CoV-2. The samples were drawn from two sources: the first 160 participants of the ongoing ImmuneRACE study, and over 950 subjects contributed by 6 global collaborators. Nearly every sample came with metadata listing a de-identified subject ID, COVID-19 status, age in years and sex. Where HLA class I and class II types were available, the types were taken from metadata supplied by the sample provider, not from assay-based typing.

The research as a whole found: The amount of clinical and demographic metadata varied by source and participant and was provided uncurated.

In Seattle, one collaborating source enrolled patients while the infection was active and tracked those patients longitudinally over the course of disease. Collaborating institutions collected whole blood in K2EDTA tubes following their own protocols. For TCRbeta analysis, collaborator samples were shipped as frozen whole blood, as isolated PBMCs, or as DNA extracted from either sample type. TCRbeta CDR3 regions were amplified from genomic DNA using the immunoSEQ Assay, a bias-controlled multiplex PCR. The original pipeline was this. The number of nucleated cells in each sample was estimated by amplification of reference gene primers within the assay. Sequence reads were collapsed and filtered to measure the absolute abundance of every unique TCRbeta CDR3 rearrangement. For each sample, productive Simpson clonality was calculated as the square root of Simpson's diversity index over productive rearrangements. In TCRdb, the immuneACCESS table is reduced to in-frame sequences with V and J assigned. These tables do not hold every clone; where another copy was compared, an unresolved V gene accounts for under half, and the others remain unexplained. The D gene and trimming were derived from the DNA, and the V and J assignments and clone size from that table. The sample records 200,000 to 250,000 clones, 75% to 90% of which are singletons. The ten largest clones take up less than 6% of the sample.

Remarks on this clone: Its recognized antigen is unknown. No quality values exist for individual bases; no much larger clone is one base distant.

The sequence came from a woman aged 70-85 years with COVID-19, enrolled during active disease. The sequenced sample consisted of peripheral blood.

For the CDR3, the sequence is CASSLGGSGRRAYEQYF. The sequenced DNA: TGTGCCAGCAGCTTAGGTGGTAGCGGGAGAAGGGCCTACGAGCAGTACTTC. The V and J genes are TRBV7-2 and TRBJ2-7; TRBD2 aligns with 9 central bases. The junction shows trimming of 1 base on V and 2 bases on J, and the gene matches do not reach 9 bases of it. The CDR3 sequence holds 17 residues, the cysteine and phenylalanine included. Here the CDR3 DNA is all that survives: 51 bases in frame from base 1. The germline V gene encodes CDR1 SGHTA and CDR2 FQGNSA.